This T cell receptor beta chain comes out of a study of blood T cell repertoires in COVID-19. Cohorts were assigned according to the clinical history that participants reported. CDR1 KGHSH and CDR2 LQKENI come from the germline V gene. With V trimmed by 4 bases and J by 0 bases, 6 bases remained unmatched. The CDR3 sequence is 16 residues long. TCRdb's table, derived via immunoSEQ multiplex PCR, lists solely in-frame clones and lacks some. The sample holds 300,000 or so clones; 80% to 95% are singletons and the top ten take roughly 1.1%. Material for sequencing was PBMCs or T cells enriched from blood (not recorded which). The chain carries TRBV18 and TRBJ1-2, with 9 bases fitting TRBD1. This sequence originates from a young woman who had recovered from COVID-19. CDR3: CASSLDRGSTNYGYTF. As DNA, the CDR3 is TGTGCCAGCTCACTCGACAGGGGGTCGACTAACTATGGCTACACCTTC.